These 5 T cell receptor beta chains were sequenced from one sample in a study of Graves' ophthalmopathy and Graves' hyperthyroidism. The TCR beta CDR3 regions underwent amplification from RNA transcripts. Second-round multiplex PCR came after first-round RT-PCR with HTBI primers. TCRdb called the multiplex PCR reads again in MiXCR, with one record for every CDR3 protein. The profile shows some 360,000 distinct CDR3 sequences, about a sixth of them singletons. Sequencing was carried out using peripheral blood. These receptor sequences come from an adult woman with stable Graves' hyperthyroidism.

The chain couples TRBV4-1 to TRBJ2-2; tentatively, D is TRBD1 or TRBD2 (5 bases each). V lost 4 bases to trimming and J lost 7 bases, with 13 bases between them. The germline CDR1 and CDR2 sequences are MGHRA and YSYEKL. This CDR3 is 14 amino acids long. CDR3 residues: CASSPGPGGGELFF. The CDR3 bases are TGCGCCAGCAGCCCGGGGCCGGGTGGCGGGGAGCTGTTTTTT.

This clonotype showed up many times. The chain couples TRBV28 to TRBJ1-5, with D maybe TRBD1 (6 bases). The CDR3 consists of 16 residues. Trimming took 3 bases from V and 1 from J, leaving 13 bases between them. Germline CDR1 reads MDHEN; CDR2 reads SYDVKM. The CDR3 is CASSLGGPVSNQPQHF. In DNA form, the CDR3 reads TGTGCCAGCAGTTTGGGGGGCCCCGTCAGCAATCAGCCCCAGCATTTT.

In its sample, this clonotype was seen many times. This rearrangement joins TRBV27 to TRBJ2-7; 8 bases match TRBD1. CDR1 and CDR2 (germline): MNHEY, SMNVEV (reference sequence). This CDR3 spans 18 amino acids. The ends lost 3 bases at V and 7 bases at J; junction bases unmatched: 20. In nucleotides, the CDR3 is TGTGCCAGCAGTTTCTTCCCCGAGGGTCGGGACAGGTCGGGTGAGCAGTACTTC. Its translation: CASSFFPEGRDRSGEQYF.

This clonotype was seen a handful of times. The V and J genes are TRBV7-9 and TRBJ1-1; possibly TRBD1 for D (6 bases). CDR1 is SEHNR and CDR2 is FQNEAQ in the germline V gene (reference sequence). CDR3 length: 14 residues. Trimming removed 5 bases at V and 3 bases at J, with 13 bases between. In DNA, the CDR3 is TGTGCCAGCAGCCGGAGCAGGGGATACACTGAAGCTTTCTTT. It codes for CASSRSRGYTEAFF.

In this sample, this clonotype turned up many times. V and J are TRBV6-2 or TRBV6-3 and TRBJ1-5; D is ambiguous. The CDR3 contains 15 residues. The V end was cut by 1 base, the J end by 2 bases, with 9 bases between. CDR1 MNHEY and CDR2 SVGEGT come from the germline V gene. Written as DNA, the CDR3 is TGTGCCAGCAGTTACTACACTAAGGGCAATCAGCCCCAGCATTTT. This sequence encodes CASSYYTKGNQPQHF.